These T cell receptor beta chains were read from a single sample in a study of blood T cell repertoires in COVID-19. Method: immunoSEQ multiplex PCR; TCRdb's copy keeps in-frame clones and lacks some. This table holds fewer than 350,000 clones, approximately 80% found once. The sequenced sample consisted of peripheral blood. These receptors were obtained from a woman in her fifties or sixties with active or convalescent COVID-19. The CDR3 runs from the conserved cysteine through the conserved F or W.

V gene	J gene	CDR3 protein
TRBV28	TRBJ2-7	CASSRRTGEQYF
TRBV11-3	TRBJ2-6	CASKGTGANVLTF
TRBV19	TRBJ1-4	CASSMPRRQGVKLFF
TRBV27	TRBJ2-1	CASRLGLAGWSSYNEQFF
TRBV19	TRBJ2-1	CASSIRRSSYNEQFF
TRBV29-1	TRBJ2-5	CSGGGQKETQYF
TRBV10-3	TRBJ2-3	CAISLGEAGLVVTDTQYF
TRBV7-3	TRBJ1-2	CASSLGHEGQNYTF
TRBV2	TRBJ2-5	CASRSDGNQETQYF
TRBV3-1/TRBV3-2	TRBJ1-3	CASSQAGGTGNTIYF
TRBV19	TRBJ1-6	CASSMGQFLSPLHF
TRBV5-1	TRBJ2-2	CASSLVDREELFF
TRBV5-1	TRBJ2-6	CASSFIRTAIFSGANVLTF
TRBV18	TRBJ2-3	CASSRQGASDTQYF
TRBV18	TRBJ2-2	CASSPPGQGAFGELFF
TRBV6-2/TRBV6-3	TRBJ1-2	CASGQSTFQGDGYTF
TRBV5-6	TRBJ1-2	CASSQMTGVLANYGYTF
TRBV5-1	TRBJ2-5	CASSLSQGMKETQYF
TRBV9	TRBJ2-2	CASSVAGTGGELFF
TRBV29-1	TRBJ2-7	CSVGQGTYEQYF
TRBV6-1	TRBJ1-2	CASSEAFRTGGGYTF
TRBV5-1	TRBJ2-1	CASSHSGGTFSYNEQFF
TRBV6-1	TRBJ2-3	CASSEGLAVSTDTQYF
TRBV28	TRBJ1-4	CASSAGVFHEKLFF
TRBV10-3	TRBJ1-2	CAISESTGTVLYGYTF
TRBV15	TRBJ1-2	CATRRQGTNYGYTF
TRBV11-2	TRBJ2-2	CASSLVSRGNTGELFF
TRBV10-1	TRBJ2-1	CASSEADRGEQFF
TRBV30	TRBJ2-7	CAWRLQLGGPTYYEQYF
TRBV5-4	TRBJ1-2	CASSFTGTGSRGYTF
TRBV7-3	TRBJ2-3	CASSLNRGDTQYF
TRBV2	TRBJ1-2	CASVGRGGAMDGYTF